This entry lists 21 T cell receptor beta chains sequenced from one sample in a study of shared clonotypes between healthy human individuals. Here immunoSEQ multiplex PCR was the method, and the copy in TCRdb shows in-frame clones only, minus some. The sample includes 190,000 or so clones, approximately 92% of them seen just once. The sample comprised naive CD4+ T cells sorted from blood. The subset: CD45RA+ positively selected. These receptors originate from a woman aged 30 to 39 in good health.

This clone was observed once. The chain employs TRBV29-1 and TRBJ2-3; the match to TRBD2 covers 8 bases. This CDR3 has 13 residues. V lost 7 bases to trimming and J lost 10 bases; unmatched junction nucleotides: 13. The germline V gene has CDR1 SQVTM and CDR2 ANQGSEA. CDR3 region: CSARREGRGPQYF. CDR3 nucleotide sequence: TGCAGCGCTCGTCGGGAGGGCCGTGGGCCGCAGTATTTT.

CDR3 DNA: TGTGCCAGCAGTTTGAGGGGGGCGCACTATGGCTACACCTTC. It specifies CASSLRGAHYGYTF. The J gene is TRBJ1-2, the V gene TRBV28; tentatively, D is TRBD1 (6 bases). V was trimmed by 3 bases and J by 3 bases, leaving 11 bases between them. CDR3 length: 14 amino acids. Germline V lookup: CDR1 MDHEN, CDR2 SYDVKM.

The chain uses TRBV19 and TRBJ2-2; TRBD2 matches 12 bases. Trimming removed 6 bases from V and 6 bases from J; junction bases left unmatched: 5. The germline CDR1 and CDR2 sequences are LNHDA and SQIVND (reference sequence). The CDR3 covers 15 residues. Here the CDR3 DNA reads TGTGCCAGTAGGTTATCTAGCGGGAGGGCCGGGGAGCTGTTTTTT. It encodes CASRLSSGRAGELFF.

The DNA of the CDR3 is TGTGCCAGCAGCTTAGTCTGGCAGATCTCTGGAAACACCATATATTTT. It encodes CASSLVWQISGNTIYF. The chain recombines TRBV11-2 with TRBJ1-3; D gene ambiguous. V was clipped by 1 base and J by 0 bases, with 10 bases between them. The CDR3 has 16 amino acids. Per the germline V gene, CDR1 is SGHAT and CDR2 is FQNNGV.

The chain recombines TRBV15 with TRBJ2-7, with 9 bases that match TRBD2. The CDR3 runs 15 residues. Per the germline V gene, CDR1 is LNHNV and CDR2 is YYDKDF (reference sequence). V lost 0 bases, J lost 7 bases, and 7 bases stayed unmatched. The CDR3 reads CATSRDRAGGREQYF. For the CDR3, the DNA is TGTGCCACCAGCAGAGATCGCGCGGGAGGGAGGGAGCAGTACTTC.

The genes are TRBV10-1 and TRBJ1-6; the D is unclear. Germline V lookup: CDR1 WNHNN, CDR2 SYGVQD (reference sequence). Trimming took 10 bases from V and 5 from J, leaving 12 bases between them. This CDR3 comprises 13 residues. The CDR3 region has the DNA TGCGCCACCCCGGGATTTCATAATTCACCCCTCCACTTT. Encoded protein: CATPGFHNSPLHF.

As regards this clone: Other DNA sequences within the sample encode an identical CDR3. V and J are TRBV5-4 and TRBJ2-1, with unresolved D. Trimming cost V 0 bases and J 0 bases, with 7 bases left between them. Germline lookup yields CDR1 SGHNT and CDR2 YYREEE (reference sequence). The CDR3 spans 15 residues. CDR3: CASSLGGSSYNEQFF. CDR3 DNA: TGTGCCAGCAGCTTGGGGGGTAGCTCCTACAATGAGCAGTTCTTC.

This rearrangement joins TRBV18 to TRBJ2-5; D may correspond to TRBD1 or TRBD2 (5 bases each). Germline CDR1 KGHSH, CDR2 LQKENI. V dropped 4 bases and J dropped 5 bases, with 20 bases sitting between them. The CDR3 loop spans 16 amino acids. In DNA, the CDR3 is TGTGCCAGCTCACTCAGATCCGGGACGGGGATGGAGACCCAGTACTTC. Its translation: CASSLRSGTGMETQYF.

V gene TRBV14 combines with J gene TRBJ2-5; D gene uncertain. The J call may be incorrect, as the DNA end agrees better with TRBJ2-7. The length of the CDR3 is 12 residues. Looked up from germline, CDR1 is SGHDN and CDR2 is FVKESK. The CDR3 reads CASSQNSYEQYF. Written as DNA, the CDR3 is TGTGCCAGCAGCCAGAACAGCTACGAGCAGTACTTC.

The V gene is TRBV28, the J gene TRBJ1-2; 10 bases are a match to TRBD1. This CDR3 comprises 14 residues. V was clipped by 4 bases and J by 5 bases; unmatched bases: 4. Per the germline V gene, CDR1 is MDHEN and CDR2 is SYDVKM. CDR3 sequence reads: CASSSTDRGYGYTF. The CDR3 coding sequence is TGTGCCAGCAGTTCAACGGACAGGGGGTATGGCTACACCTTC.

The chain joins TRBV7-9 to TRBJ1-4, with 7 nucleotides matching TRBD1. This CDR3 spans 14 amino acids. After removal of 3 bases from V and 8 bases from J, the junction contained 6 bases not matched to a gene. From germline, CDR1 is SEHNR and CDR2 FQNEAQ (reference sequence). CDR3 amino acids: CASSFLTGNEKLFF. The CDR3 nucleotides read TGTGCCAGCAGCTTTCTGACAGGGAACGAAAAACTGTTTTTT.

The chain links TRBV11-2 to TRBJ2-5; 15 nucleotides agree with TRBD2. After removal of 3 bases from V and 5 bases from J, the junction contained 7 bases not matched to a gene. Per germline, CDR1 SGHAT and CDR2 FQNNGV. This CDR3 spans 17 amino acids. The chain's CDR3 is CASSFPLGTSGRETQYF. CDR3 in DNA: TGTGCCAGCAGCTTTCCCCTCGGGACTAGCGGGAGGGAGACCCAGTACTTC.

The rearrangement joins TRBV18 to TRBJ1-5; D unclear. Trimming shortened V by 6 bases and J by 3 bases, and 12 bases separated the two germline ends. The V gene's germline CDR1 is KGHSH and CDR2 LQKENI. The CDR3 runs 14 residues. This CDR3 reads CASSPSGDNQPQHF. In DNA, the CDR3 is TGTGCCAGCTCCCCCTCGGGCGACAATCAGCCCCAGCATTTT. Filled out from reference TRBV18 and TRBJ1-5, the complete variable domain reads NAGVMQNPRHLVRRRGQEARLRCSPMKGHSHVYWYRQLPEEGLKFMVYLQKENIIDESGMPKERFSAEFPKEGPSILRIQQVVRGDSAAYFCASSPSGDNQPQHFGDGTRLSIL.

The rearrangement uses TRBV11-3 and TRBJ2-2; a possible D gene is TRBD1 (5 bases). The CDR3 extends over 16 amino acids. Germline V gene sequence: CDR1 SGHNT, CDR2 YENEEA. V was shortened by 5 bases and J by 0 bases, with 13 bases between the two germline ends. CDR3 amino acids: CASSAWGPANTGELFF. The CDR3 bases are TGTGCCAGCAGCGCCTGGGGCCCGGCGAACACCGGGGAGCTGTTTTTT.

This clone came up once. This chain joins TRBV19 and TRBJ1-6; 9 nucleotides agree with TRBD1. Germline trimming cut 5 bases from V and 11 bases from J; bases unmatched to any gene: 10. The CDR3 extends over 15 amino acids. Per the germline V gene, CDR1 is LNHDA and CDR2 is SQIVND (reference sequence). The CDR3 region is CASSLPGQGGTPLHF. As DNA, the CDR3 is TGTGCCAGTAGTCTACCGGGACAGGGTGGGACACCCCTCCACTTT.

V is TRBV6-1 and J is TRBJ2-7; D uncertain. V was clipped by 6 bases and J by 2 bases, with 17 bases between them. This CDR3 has 15 residues. Germline V gene sequence: CDR1 MNHNS, CDR2 SASEGT. CDR3 sequence: CASRYHSPLPYEQYF. In nucleotides, the CDR3 is TGTGCCAGCAGGTACCACAGCCCCCTACCCTACGAGCAGTACTTC.

The rearrangement joins TRBV5-6 to TRBJ2-7; TRBD1 agrees at 8 bases. V lost 2 bases to trimming and J lost 1 base; unmatched junction nucleotides: 5. The germline CDR1 and CDR2 sequences are SGHDT and YYEEEE. There are 15 residues in the CDR3. CDR3 sequence: CASSFVQGDSYEQYF. The CDR3 DNA is TGTGCCAGCAGCTTTGTACAGGGGGATTCCTACGAGCAGTACTTC.

The V call is TRBV7-3, the J call TRBJ2-1; 10 bases are shared with TRBD2. CDR1 and CDR2 from the germline V gene are SGHTA and FQGTGA. V gave up 7 bases and J gave up 8 bases; unmatched junction bases: 14. The CDR3 runs to 16 residues. Here the CDR3 DNA reads TGTGCCAGCACCTTGAGTGGGCTAGCGGGAGTAGATGAGCAGTTCTTC. It is translated as CASTLSGLAGVDEQFF.

This rearrangement joins TRBV10-3 to TRBJ2-5; 7 bases match TRBD1. The DNA end favors TRBJ2-7, so the J call may be wrong. This CDR3 is 13 amino acids long. Germline V lookup: CDR1 ENHRY, CDR2 SYGVKD. In DNA, the CDR3 is TGTGCCATCAGACAGGGGCAATTCTACGAGCAGTACTTC. Protein sequence: CAIRQGQFYEQYF.

V usage is TRBV5-1 and J usage is TRBJ2-7; 11 nucleotides agree with TRBD1. This CDR3 region has 14 residues. From germline, CDR1 is SGHRS and CDR2 YFSETQ. Germline trimming cut 3 bases from V and 6 bases from J; bases unmatched to any gene: 5. The CDR3 region has the DNA TGCGCCAGCAGCTCTGGACAGGGGGCGGCCGAGCAGTACTTC. Its protein product is CASSSGQGAAEQYF.

V and J are TRBV4-2 and TRBJ1-2, with 8 nucleotides matching TRBD1. This CDR3 contains 15 residues. V trimming: 0 bases; J trimming: 7 bases; junction bases outside the gene matches: 7. The germline V gene has CDR1 LGHNA and CDR2 YNFKEQ. The CDR3 DNA is TGTGCCAGCAGCCAAGAGCCACAGGGGGGGGCTGGCTACACCTTC. It is translated as CASSQEPQGGAGYTF.